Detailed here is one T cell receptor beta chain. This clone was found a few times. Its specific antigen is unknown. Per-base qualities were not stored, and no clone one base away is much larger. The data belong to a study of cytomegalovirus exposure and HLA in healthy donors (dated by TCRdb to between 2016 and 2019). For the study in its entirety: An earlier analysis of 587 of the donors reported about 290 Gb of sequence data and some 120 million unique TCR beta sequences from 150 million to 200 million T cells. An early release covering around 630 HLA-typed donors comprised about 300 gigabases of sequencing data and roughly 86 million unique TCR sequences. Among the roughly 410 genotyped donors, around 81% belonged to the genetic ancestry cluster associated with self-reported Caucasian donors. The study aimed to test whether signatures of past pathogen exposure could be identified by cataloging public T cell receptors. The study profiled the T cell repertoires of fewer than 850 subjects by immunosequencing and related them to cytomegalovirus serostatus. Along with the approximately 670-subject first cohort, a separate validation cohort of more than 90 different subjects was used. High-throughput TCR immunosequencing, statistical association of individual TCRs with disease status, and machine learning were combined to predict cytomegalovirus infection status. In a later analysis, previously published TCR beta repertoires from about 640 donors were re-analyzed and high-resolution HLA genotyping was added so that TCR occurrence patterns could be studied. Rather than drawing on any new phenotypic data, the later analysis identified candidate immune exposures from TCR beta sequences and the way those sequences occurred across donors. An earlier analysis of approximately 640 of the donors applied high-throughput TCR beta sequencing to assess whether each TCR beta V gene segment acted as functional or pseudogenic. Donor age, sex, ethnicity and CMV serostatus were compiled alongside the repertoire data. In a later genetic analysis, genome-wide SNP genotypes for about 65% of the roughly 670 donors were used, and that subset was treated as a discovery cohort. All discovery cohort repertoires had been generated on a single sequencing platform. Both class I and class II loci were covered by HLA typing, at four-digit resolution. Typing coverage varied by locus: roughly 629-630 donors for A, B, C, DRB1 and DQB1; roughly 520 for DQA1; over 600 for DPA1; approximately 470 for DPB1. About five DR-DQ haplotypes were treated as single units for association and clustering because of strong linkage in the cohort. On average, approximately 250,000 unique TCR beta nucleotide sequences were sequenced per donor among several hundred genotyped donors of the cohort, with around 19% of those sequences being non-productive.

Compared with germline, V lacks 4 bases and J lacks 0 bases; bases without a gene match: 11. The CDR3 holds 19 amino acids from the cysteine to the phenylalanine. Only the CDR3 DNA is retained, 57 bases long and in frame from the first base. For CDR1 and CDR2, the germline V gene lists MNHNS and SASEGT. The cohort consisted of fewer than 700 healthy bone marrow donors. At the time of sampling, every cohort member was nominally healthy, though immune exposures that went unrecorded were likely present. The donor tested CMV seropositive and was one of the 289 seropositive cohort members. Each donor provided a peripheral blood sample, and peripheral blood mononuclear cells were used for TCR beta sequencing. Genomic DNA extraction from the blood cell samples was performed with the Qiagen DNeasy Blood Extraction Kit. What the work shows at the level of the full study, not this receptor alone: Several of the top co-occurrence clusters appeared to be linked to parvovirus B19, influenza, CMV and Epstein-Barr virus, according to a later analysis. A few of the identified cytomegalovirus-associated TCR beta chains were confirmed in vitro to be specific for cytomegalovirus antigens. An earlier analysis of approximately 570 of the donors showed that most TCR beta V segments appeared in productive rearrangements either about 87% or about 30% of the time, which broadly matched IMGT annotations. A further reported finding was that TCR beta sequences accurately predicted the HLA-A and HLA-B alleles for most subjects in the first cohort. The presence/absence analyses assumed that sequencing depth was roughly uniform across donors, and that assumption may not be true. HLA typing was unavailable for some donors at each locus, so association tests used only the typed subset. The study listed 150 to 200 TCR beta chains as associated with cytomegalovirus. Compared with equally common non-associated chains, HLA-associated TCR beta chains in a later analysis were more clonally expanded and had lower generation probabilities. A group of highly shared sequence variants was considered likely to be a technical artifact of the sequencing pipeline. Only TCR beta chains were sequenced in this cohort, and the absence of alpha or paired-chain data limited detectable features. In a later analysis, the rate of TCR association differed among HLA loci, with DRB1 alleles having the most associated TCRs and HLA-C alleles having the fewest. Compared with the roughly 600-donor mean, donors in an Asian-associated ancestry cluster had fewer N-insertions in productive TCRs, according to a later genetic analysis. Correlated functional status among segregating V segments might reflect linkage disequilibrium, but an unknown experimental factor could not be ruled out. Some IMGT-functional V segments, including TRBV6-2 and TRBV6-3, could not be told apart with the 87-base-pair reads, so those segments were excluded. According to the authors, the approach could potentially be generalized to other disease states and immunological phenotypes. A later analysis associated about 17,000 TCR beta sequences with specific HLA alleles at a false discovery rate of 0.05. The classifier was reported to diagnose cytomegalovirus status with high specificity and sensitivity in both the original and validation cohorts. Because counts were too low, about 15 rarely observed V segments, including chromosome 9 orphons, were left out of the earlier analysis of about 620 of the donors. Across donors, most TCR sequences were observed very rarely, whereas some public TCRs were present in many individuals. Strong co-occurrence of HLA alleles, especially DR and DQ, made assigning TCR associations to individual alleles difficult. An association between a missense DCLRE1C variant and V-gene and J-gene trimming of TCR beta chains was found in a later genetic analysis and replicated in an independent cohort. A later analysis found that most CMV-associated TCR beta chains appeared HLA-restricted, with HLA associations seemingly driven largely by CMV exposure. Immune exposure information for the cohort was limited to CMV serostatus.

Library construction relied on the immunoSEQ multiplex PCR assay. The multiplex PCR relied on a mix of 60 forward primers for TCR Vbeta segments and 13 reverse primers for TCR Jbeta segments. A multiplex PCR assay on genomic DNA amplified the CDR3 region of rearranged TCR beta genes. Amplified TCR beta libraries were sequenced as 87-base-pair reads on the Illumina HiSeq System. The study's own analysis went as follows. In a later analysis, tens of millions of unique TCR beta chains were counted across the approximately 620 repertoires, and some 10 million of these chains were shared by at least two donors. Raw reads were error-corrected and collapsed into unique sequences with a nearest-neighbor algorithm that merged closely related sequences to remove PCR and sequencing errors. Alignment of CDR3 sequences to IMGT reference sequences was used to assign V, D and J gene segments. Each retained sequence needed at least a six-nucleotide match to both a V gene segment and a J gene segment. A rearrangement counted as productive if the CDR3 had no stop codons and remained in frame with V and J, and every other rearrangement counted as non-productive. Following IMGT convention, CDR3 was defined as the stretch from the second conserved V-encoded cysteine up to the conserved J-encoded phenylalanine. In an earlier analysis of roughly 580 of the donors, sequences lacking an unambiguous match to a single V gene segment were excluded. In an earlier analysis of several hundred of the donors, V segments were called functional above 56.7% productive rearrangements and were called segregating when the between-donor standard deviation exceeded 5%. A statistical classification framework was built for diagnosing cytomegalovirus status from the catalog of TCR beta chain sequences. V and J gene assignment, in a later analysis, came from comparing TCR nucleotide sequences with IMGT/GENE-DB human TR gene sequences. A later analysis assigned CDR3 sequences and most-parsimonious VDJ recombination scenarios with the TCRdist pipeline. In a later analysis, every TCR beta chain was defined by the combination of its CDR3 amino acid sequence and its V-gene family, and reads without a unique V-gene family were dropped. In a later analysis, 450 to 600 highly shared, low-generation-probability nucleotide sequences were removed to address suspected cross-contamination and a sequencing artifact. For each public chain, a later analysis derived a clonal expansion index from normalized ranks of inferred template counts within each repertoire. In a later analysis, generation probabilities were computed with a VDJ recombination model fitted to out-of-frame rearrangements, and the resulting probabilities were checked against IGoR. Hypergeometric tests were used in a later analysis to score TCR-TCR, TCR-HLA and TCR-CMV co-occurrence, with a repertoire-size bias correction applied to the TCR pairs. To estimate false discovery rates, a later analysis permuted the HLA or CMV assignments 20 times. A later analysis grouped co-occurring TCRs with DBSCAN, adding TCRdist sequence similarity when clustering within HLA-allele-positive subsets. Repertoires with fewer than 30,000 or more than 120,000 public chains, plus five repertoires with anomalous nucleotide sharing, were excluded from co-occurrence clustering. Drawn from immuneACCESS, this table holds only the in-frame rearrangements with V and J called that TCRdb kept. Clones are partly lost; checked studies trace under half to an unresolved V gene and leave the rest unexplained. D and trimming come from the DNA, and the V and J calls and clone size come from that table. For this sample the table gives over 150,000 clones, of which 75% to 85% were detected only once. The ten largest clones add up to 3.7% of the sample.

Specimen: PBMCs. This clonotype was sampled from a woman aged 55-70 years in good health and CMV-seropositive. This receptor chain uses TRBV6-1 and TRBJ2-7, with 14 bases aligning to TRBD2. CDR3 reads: CASSAMLTGTSGGSYEQYF. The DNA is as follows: TGTGCCAGCAGTGCGATGTTAACCGGGACTAGCGGGGGCTCCTACGAGCAGTACTTC.